These T cell receptor beta chains were read from a single sample in a study of CD4 and CD8 cells across lung adenocarcinoma regions. Via MiXCR, TCRdb re-called the PCR reads, giving one row per CDR3 protein. This sample has thousands of distinct CDR3 sequences; roughly 45% occur once, and the top ten carry 14%. Source material: CD4+ T cells from the margin of a lung tumor. These receptors came from a female donor with lung adenocarcinoma. The CD4 and CD8 labels of this study may be unreliable. Both conserved end residues are part of each CDR3. The order of the fields is CDR3 length, V gene, J gene, CDR3 protein.

length: 15; V: TRBV10-3; J: TRBJ2-3; CDR3: CAISAGGRDADTQYF
length: 15; V: TRBV28; J: TRBJ2-6; CDR3: CASSLLLAGANVLTF
length: 13; V: TRBV6-4; J: TRBJ2-1; CDR3: CASSAGSYNEQFF
length: 13; V: TRBV6-5; J: TRBJ2-1; CDR3: CASRYSRRDTQYF
length: 16; V: TRBV20-1; J: TRBJ2-1; CDR3: CSARGGRDSSYNEQFF
length: 11; V: TRBV10-3; J: TRBJ2-3; CDR3: CHGIRTDTQYF
length: 18; V: TRBV6-1; J: TRBJ2-3; CDR3: CASSIQGGQGIVLVTQYF
length: 14; V: TRBV7-2; J: TRBJ2-5; CDR3: CAGSLGGGIDTQYF
length: 15; V: TRBV27; J: TRBJ2-6; CDR3: CASSFLGVGANVLTF
length: 15; V: TRBV11-1; J: TRBJ2-1; CDR3: CASSLGIERFDEQFF
length: 15; V: TRBV6-1; J: TRBJ2-4; CDR3: CASGLGVGAKDTQYF
length: 15; V: TRBV6-5; J: -; CDR3: CASSSYDRGGETQYF
length: 19; V: TRBV3-1; J: TRBJ2-3; CDR3: CASSQDMRRGLAGIDTQYF
length: 13; V: TRBV6-1; J: TRBJ2-3; CDR3: CASRDRDADTQYF
length: 15; V: TRBV4-1; J: TRBJ1-2; CDR3: CASSQGPGTYYGYTF
length: 16; V: TRBV11-2; J: TRBJ2-3; CDR3: CASSLVSRQGGDTQYF
length: 11; V: TRBV10-3; J: -; CDR3: CATHLLETQYF
length: 16; V: TRBV6-1; J: TRBJ1-5; CDR3: CASSDAPRGCNQPQHF
length: 14; V: TRBV6-1; J: TRBJ2-3; CDR3: CAGGGAGGGDTQYF
length: 11; V: TRBV6-1; J: TRBJ2-1; CDR3: CASGRGNEQFF
length: 13; V: TRBV11-2; J: TRBJ2-3; CDR3: CASSLDPRDTQYF
length: 15; V: TRBV27; J: -; CDR3: CASRMRGGGSYEQYF